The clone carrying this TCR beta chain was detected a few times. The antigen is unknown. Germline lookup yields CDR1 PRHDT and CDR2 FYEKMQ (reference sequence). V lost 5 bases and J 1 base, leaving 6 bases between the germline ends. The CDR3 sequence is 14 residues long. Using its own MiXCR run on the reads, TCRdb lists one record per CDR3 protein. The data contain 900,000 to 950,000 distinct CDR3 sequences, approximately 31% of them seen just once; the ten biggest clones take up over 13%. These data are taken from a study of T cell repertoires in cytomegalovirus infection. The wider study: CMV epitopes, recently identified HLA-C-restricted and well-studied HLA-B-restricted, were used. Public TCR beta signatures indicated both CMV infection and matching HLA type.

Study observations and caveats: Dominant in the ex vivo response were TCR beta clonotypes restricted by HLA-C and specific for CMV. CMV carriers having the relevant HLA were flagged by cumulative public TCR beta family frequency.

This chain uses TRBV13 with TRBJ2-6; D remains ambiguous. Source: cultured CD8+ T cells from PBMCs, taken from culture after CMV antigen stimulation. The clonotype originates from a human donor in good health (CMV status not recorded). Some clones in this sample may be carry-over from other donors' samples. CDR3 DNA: TGTGCCAGCAGCGGAAGATCTGGGGCCAACGTCCTGACTTTC. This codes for CASSGRSGANVLTF.